This TCR beta chain derives from a study of cytomegalovirus exposure and HLA in healthy donors (dated by TCRdb to about 2017). With regard to the full study: According to a later analysis, the 120 or so validation repertoires were produced on the same platform as the approximately 610 repertoires of the first cohort. The study aimed to test whether signatures of past pathogen exposure could be identified by cataloging public T cell receptors. A separate validation cohort of approximately 120 different subjects was used in addition to the roughly 670-subject first cohort. High-throughput TCR immunosequencing, statistical association of individual TCRs with disease status, and machine learning were combined to predict cytomegalovirus infection status.

Broader findings and caveats from the paper: Across donors, most TCR sequences were observed very rarely, whereas some public TCRs were present in many individuals. A total of 150 or so TCR beta chains were listed by the study as associated with cytomegalovirus. The classifier was reported to diagnose cytomegalovirus status with high specificity and sensitivity in both the original and validation cohorts. In a later analysis, TCRs clustered in the first cohort were found to also tend to co-occur in the 130 or so validation repertoires, with 94% of cluster scores above 0. According to the authors, the approach could potentially be generalized to other disease states and immunological phenotypes. A later analysis had no HLA typing for the validation cohort, so co-occurrence there was scored across all 130 or so repertoires. Three of the identified cytomegalovirus-associated TCR beta chains were confirmed in vitro to be specific for cytomegalovirus antigens.

Separate from the approximately 670-subject first cohort, the validation cohort of 120 subjects was the group to which the donors belonged. This clone appeared once. This receptor's antigen is unknown. No base qualities exist here, and no much larger clone lies one base off it. Library method: the immunoSEQ multiplex PCR assay. In the original analysis: A statistical classification framework was built to diagnose cytomegalovirus status from the catalog of TCR beta chain sequences. Not all clones reach the TCRdb copy of this immuneACCESS table, which keeps in-frame sequences only. Checked studies attribute under half of the gap to unresolved V genes and leave the rest unexplained. V, J and clone size reflect that table, while D and trimming were determined from the DNA. The sample has about 220,000 clones on record, over 80% of them singletons. Of the sample, about 14% falls within the top ten clones.

CDR1 and CDR2, per the germline V gene (reference sequence), are SEHNR and FQNEAQ. Counted from cysteine to phenylalanine, this CDR3 has 17 amino acids. Only the CDR3 part of the read is kept: 51 bases, read in frame from the first base. Trimming at the junction amounts to 4 bases on V and 7 bases on J, and the germline ends lie 26 bases apart. The sequenced material came from PBMCs. The sequence came from a woman in her 30s in good health and CMV-seropositive. The chain is assembled from TRBV7-9 and TRBJ2-7; the D segment might be TRBD1 or TRBD2, since each matches 5 bases. Here is the DNA: TGTGCCAGCAGCTCAAACGTGGGGACCACTGGGGACCGAGAGCAGTACTTC. The resulting protein is CASSSNVGTTGDREQYF.